The entry that follows covers one TCR beta chain sequence. Its target is not known. CDR1 is MNHEY and CDR2 is SMNVEV in the germline V gene (reference sequence). The CDR3 length is 15 residues. The junction had 4 bases not matched to a gene; V was cut back by 2 bases and J by 2 bases. Data came from immunoSEQ multiplex PCR; TCRdb stores just in-frame clones and leaves some out. This sample has approximately 94,000 clones, with 80% to 95% found just once. This sample was taken from a study of siplizumab effects on memory and regulatory T cells. The study, taken as a whole, reports: Siplizumab significantly decreased alloreactive sequences from unstimulated CD4+ memory cells. Naive T cells looked more diverse than memory cells and looked like major alloresponse contributors.

This receptor was identified in a human donor in good health. The chain links TRBV27 to TRBJ1-1; 8 bases line up with TRBD1. Sequencing input: CD8+ T cells sorted from blood. The CDR3 DNA reads TGTGCCAGCAGTTTAAGCCCAGGGGGCAACACTGAAGCTTTCTTT. This encodes CASSLSPGGNTEAFF.